What follows describes a single T cell receptor (beta chain). Patients at the Seattle site were enrolled during active infection and followed longitudinally. This entry belongs to a study of blood T cell repertoires in COVID-19. As for the study in general: The origin of the acute and convalescent COVID-19 samples was the United States, Italy and Spain. From T cells, B-cell-depleted T cells, or PBMCs came the material, which was cDNA or gDNA.

Germline CDR1 and CDR2: LNHDA and SQIVND (reference sequence). Between the trimmed V and J ends, which lost 6 bases and 4 bases, there was a span of 6 bases. There are 11 residues in the CDR3. Per the study methods: For nucleated cells, counts were estimated from reference gene primer amplification. Repertoires were generated with immunoSEQ multiplex PCR, while TCRdb's copy carries only in-frame clones and drops some. That table is the source of V, J and clone size, and D and trimming were worked out from the DNA. This sample yields about 180,000 clones, of which about 88% are seen a single time; 0.58% belongs to the top ten.

The specimen was peripheral blood. The V and J genes are TRBV19 and TRBJ2-5; D remains unclear. The TCR originated in a man in his fifties or sixties with COVID-19, enrolled during active disease. CDR3 residues: CASSGRETQYF. CDR3 nucleotides: TGTGCCAGTAGCGGTCGAGAGACCCAGTACTTC.